A single sample is the source of the 19 T cell receptor beta chains below, sequenced in a study of early T cells in non-severe SARS-CoV-2 infection. TCRdb passed the 5' RACE reads through MiXCR, listing each CDR3 protein once. The sample has tens of thousands of distinct CDR3 sequences, around a sixth seen once. Input material: whole blood. The receptors originated from an adult who was a healthcare worker with PCR-confirmed SARS-CoV-2 infection or an uninfected control (not recorded which).

The DNA of the CDR3 is TGCGCCAGCAGCCAAGGGGGTCAAGAAGATACGCAGTATTTT. It specifies CASSQGGQEDTQYF. This chain links TRBV4-1 with TRBJ2-3, with unresolved D. V gave up 1 base and J gave up 5 bases, with 10 bases separating them. Looked up from germline, CDR1 is MGHRA and CDR2 is YSYEKL. The CDR3 length is 14 residues.

The chain combines TRBV20-1 with TRBJ2-1; D gene ambiguous. V gave up 1 base and J gave up 9 bases, with 10 bases separating them. Germline CDR1 is DFQATT and CDR2 is SNEGSKA (reference sequence). The CDR3 is made up of 12 amino acids. CDR3 nucleotides: TGCAGTGCTAGAGCCGGCGCCGGTGAGCAGTTCTTC. It translates to CSARAGAGEQFF.

A note on this clonotype: Since a much larger clone is just one base distant, this may be a read error. This chain uses TRBV11-2 with TRBJ2-1, with 11 bases aligning to TRBD2. This CDR3 region has 16 residues. Germline CDR1 reads SGHAT; CDR2 reads FQNNGV. Written as DNA, the CDR3 is TGTGCCATCAGCTTTGAGATAGCGGGAGGGTACAATGAGCAGTTCTTC. It is translated as CAISFEIAGGYNEQFF. Using reference TRBV11-2 and TRBJ2-1 for the parts outside the CDR3, the full variable domain is EAGVAQSPRYKIIEKRQSVAFWCNPISGHATLYWYQQILGQGPKLLIQFQNNGVVDDSQLPKDRFSAERLKGVDSTLKIQPAKLEDSAVYLCAISFEIAGGYNEQFFGPGTRLTVL.

The sample holds one count of this clonotype. The V gene is TRBV24-1, the J gene TRBJ2-5; tentatively, D is TRBD1 (5 bases). Germline-derived CDR1 and CDR2 are KGHDR and SFDVKD. This CDR3 is built from 15 residues. V gave up 0 bases and J gave up 5 bases, with 12 bases separating them. CDR3 bases: TGTGCCACCAGTGATTTGGGCAGGGATGGGGAGACCCAGTACTTC. It specifies CATSDLGRDGETQYF.

The chain joins TRBV7-9 to TRBJ2-3; 10 bases agree with TRBD1. With 10 bases clipped from V and 6 bases from J, the junction kept 10 bases outside the gene matches. Germline V gene data show CDR1 as SEHNR and CDR2 as FQNEAQ (reference sequence). There are 14 residues in the CDR3. CDR3 DNA: TGTGCCACCGGTCGACAGGGGGCGAGTGATACGCAGTATTTT. This sequence encodes CATGRQGASDTQYF.

The V and J genes are TRBV3-1 and TRBJ2-2, with 13 bases matching TRBD2. V was clipped by 5 bases and J by 4 bases; unmatched bases: 13. CDR3 length: 19 amino acids. The germline V gene encodes CDR1 LGHDT and CDR2 YNNKEL (reference sequence). The CDR3 loop is CASSSITGTSGIVTGELFF. The CDR3 DNA sequence: TGTGCCAGCAGCTCGATCACCGGGACTAGCGGGATTGTCACCGGGGAGCTGTTTTTT.

This clonotype was detected many times. The chain links TRBV4-1 to TRBJ2-3; 10 positions agree with TRBD1. Germline V gives CDR1 MGHRA, CDR2 YSYEKL. The J segment lost 3 bases and the V segment lost 1 base, leaving 4 bases of the junction unmatched. This CDR3 is built from 16 residues. Written as DNA, the CDR3 is TGCGCCAGCAGCCAAGGCGGACAGGGGGTAACAGATACGCAGTATTTT. This codes for CASSQGGQGVTDTQYF.

This clonotype was seen more than once but under ten times. This chain uses TRBV7-8 with TRBJ2-3; D is unclear. CDR3 length equals 15 residues. Germline-derived CDR1 and CDR2 are SGHVS and FQNEAQ. Trimming removed 3 bases at V and 1 base at J, with 11 bases between. The CDR3 sequence is CASSFRELGTDTQYF. CDR3 bases: TGTGCCAGCAGCTTTCGCGAGCTCGGCACAGATACGCAGTATTTT.

The rearrangement uses TRBV7-8 and TRBJ1-2; maybe TRBD1 (5 bases). V dropped 5 bases and J dropped 2 bases, with 18 bases sitting between them. This CDR3 contains 16 residues. Per the germline V gene, CDR1 is SGHVS and CDR2 is FQNEAQ. CDR3 bases: TGTGCCAGCAGCGCCCACCGGGACTCTTTAAACTATGGCTACACCTTC. This translates into CASSAHRDSLNYGYTF.

This clonotype was counted only a few times. This chain uses TRBV18 with TRBJ1-2; D is undetermined. V lost 1 base, J lost 6 bases, and 9 bases lay in between. The CDR3 totals 13 residues. Germline lookup yields CDR1 KGHSH and CDR2 LQKENI. The CDR3 is CASSPQGYDGYTF. The CDR3 coding sequence is TGTGCCAGCTCACCACAGGGATACGATGGCTACACCTTC. Based on the CDR3 plus reference TRBV18 and TRBJ1-2, the full variable domain is NAGVMQNPRHLVRRRGQEARLRCSPMKGHSHVYWYRQLPEEGLKFMVYLQKENIIDESGMPKERFSAEFPKEGPSILRIQQVVRGDSAAYFCASSPQGYDGYTFGSGTRLTVV.

The chain has TRBV7-9 and TRBJ2-1; D uncertain. The CDR3 extends over 12 amino acids. V shed 3 bases and J shed 4 bases, with 4 bases lying between them. CDR1 and CDR2 (germline): SEHNR, FQNEAQ (reference sequence). CDR3: CASSFDYNEQFF. For the CDR3, the DNA is TGTGCCAGCAGCTTTGATTACAATGAGCAGTTCTTC.

This clonotype was seen at least ten times. Here the CDR3 reads CASTPSGTENSPLHF. CDR3 coding DNA: TGCGCCAGCACCCCATCCGGGACGGAGAATTCACCCCTCCACTTT. The J gene is TRBJ1-6, the V gene TRBV5-1; possible D gene TRBD1, 5 bases. The germline V and J ends were trimmed by 6 bases and 7 bases, with 17 bases remaining between them. This CDR3 has 15 amino acids. Germline V gene sequence: CDR1 SGHRS, CDR2 YFSETQ.

The gene calls are TRBV20-1 and TRBJ2-5, with 15 bases lining up with TRBD2. The germline gives CDR1 DFQATT, CDR2 SNEGSKA (reference sequence). The V segment lost 0 bases and the J segment 5 bases; nucleotides outside the gene matches: 7. The CDR3 loop spans 17 amino acids. The CDR3 reads CSARDSGLAGGVETQYF. The CDR3 DNA reads as TGCAGTGCTAGAGATTCAGGACTAGCGGGAGGGGTGGAGACCCAGTACTTC.

This chain connects TRBV4-1 to TRBJ1-5; D is perhaps TRBD1 (5 bases). Germline lookup yields CDR1 MGHRA and CDR2 YSYEKL. Trimming removed 4 bases from V and 1 base from J, with 11 bases in between. This CDR3 contains 15 residues. In nucleotides, the CDR3 is TGCGCCAGCAGCCCCAGGGCGGGGAGCAATCAGCCCCAGCATTTT. Its translation: CASSPRAGSNQPQHF.

This clonotype appeared many times. This CDR3 is CASSLDPGAASPLHF. CDR3 sequence (DNA): TGCGCCAGCAGCTTGGACCCAGGGGCCGCTTCACCCCTCCACTTT. The V gene is TRBV5-1, the J gene TRBJ1-6, with D tentatively TRBD1 (6 bases). This CDR3 has 15 residues. V was cut by 0 bases and J by 9 bases, with 13 bases left in between. Germline V gene lookup returns CDR1 SGHRS and CDR2 YFSETQ.

This clonotype was picked up a small number of times. The chain employs TRBV19 and TRBJ1-5; a possible D gene is TRBD1 (5 bases). The V end was cut by 7 bases, the J end by 4 bases, with 11 bases between. This CDR3 has 13 amino acids. CDR1 and CDR2 (germline): LNHDA, SQIVND (reference sequence). CDR3 residues: CASTATANQPQHF. CDR3 coding DNA: TGTGCCAGTACCGCGACAGCGAATCAGCCCCAGCATTTT.

The chain uses TRBV10-3 and TRBJ2-3, with D possibly TRBD2 on 5 matching bases. The germline V gene encodes CDR1 ENHRY and CDR2 SYGVKD. The V gene lost 8 bases and the J gene lost 0 bases, with 6 bases spanning the gap. The CDR3 is made up of 12 amino acids. CDR3 sequence reads: CAIGGSTDTQYF. CDR3 coding DNA: TGTGCCATCGGCGGGAGCACAGATACGCAGTATTTT.

This clonotype was found a few times. This rearrangement joins TRBV27 to TRBJ2-6, with a tentative D call TRBD1 (6 bases). The CDR3 is made up of 15 amino acids. V gave up 4 bases and J gave up 0 bases, with 7 bases separating them. Germline V gives CDR1 MNHEY, CDR2 SMNVEV (reference sequence). CDR3 protein: CASSSTGSGANVLTF. As DNA, the CDR3 is TGTGCCAGCAGTTCGACAGGCTCTGGGGCCAACGTCCTGACTTTC. The full variable domain, in which reference TRBV27 and TRBJ2-6 provide the parts outside the CDR3, is EAQVTQNPRYLITVTGKKLTVTCSQNMNHEYMSWYRQDPGLGLRQIYYSMNVEVTDKGDVPEGYKVSRKEKRNFPLILESPSPNQTSLYFCASSSTGSGANVLTFGAGSRLTVL.

The chain combines TRBV29-1 with TRBJ1-5; D remains unclear. V lost 4 bases and J 1 base, leaving 8 bases between the germline ends. CDR3 length equals 13 residues. Germline CDR1 SQVTM, CDR2 ANQGSEA. In DNA, the CDR3 is TGCAGCGTTGCCGGGAGAAGCAATCAGCCCCAGCATTTT. The encoded protein is CSVAGRSNQPQHF.